The T cell receptor (beta chain) described here comes from a study of CD8+ T cells in alopecia areata. After isolation, RNA underwent reverse transcription to generate cDNA as the sequencing template. Repertoires were generated with immunoSEQ multiplex PCR, while TCRdb's copy carries only in-frame clones and drops some. The sample lists roughly 35,000 clones, approximately 52% occurring once. V was shortened by 0 bases and J by 6 bases, with 14 bases between the two germline ends. CDR3 length equals 16 residues. Germline V gene data show CDR1 as LGHNA and CDR2 as YSLEER. The chain uses TRBV4-3 and TRBJ1-4; D might be TRBD1 (5 bases). Sequenced material: NKG2D-high CD8+ T cells sorted from blood. The receptor comes from a human donor with alopecia areata. CDR3 sequence (DNA): TGCGCCAGCAGCCAAGACGGGACTCTGTGGGATGAAAAACTGTTTTTT. Its translation is CASSQDGTLWDEKLFF.